This T cell receptor beta chain appears in the sequencing data of a study of PD-1 blockade in classical Hodgkin lymphoma. In the study overall: Patients got intravenous nivolumab 3 mg/kg every 2 weeks.

Trimming removed 5 bases from V and 0 bases from J; junction bases left unmatched: 7. The CDR3 is 16 amino acids. Germline lookup yields CDR1 SGDLS and CDR2 YYNGEE. For this clone: The antigen is not known.

Every one of the patients relapsed after autologous stem cell transplantation (brentuximab vedotin exposure was variable). Profiled with immunoSEQ multiplex PCR; TCRdb holds only in-frame clones, not every one. Counted here are 100,000 to 120,000 clones, roughly 87% occurring once; the ten biggest clones make up roughly 21%. Study-wide points: Patients who began taking nivolumab under 1 year after ASCT were left out. Repertoires differed for reasons still undefined, possibly disease activity or prior therapy. Baseline TCR diversity was reportedly lower in newly diagnosed patients than healthy donors.

The receptor's source is a human donor with classical Hodgkin lymphoma. The material was peripheral blood mononuclear cells (PBMCs), obtained before the second cycle of nivolumab. This chain joins TRBV9 and TRBJ1-2; 10 positions agree with TRBD1. The CDR3 region is CASSGQGGSANYGYTF. The CDR3 nucleotides are TGTGCCAGCAGTGGACAGGGGGGATCAGCTAACTATGGCTACACCTTC.